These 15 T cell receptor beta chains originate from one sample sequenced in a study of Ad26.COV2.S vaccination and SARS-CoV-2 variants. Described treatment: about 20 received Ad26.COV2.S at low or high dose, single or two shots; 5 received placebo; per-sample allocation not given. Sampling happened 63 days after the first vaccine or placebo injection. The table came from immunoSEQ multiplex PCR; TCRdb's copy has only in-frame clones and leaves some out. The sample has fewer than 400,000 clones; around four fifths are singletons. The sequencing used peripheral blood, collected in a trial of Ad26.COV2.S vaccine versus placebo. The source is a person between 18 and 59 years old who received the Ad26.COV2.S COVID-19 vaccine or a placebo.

The CDR3 region has the DNA TGTGCCAGCAGTGATCGGTTTCGGGACTCTGGAAACACCATATATTTT. Amino acids: CASSDRFRDSGNTIYF. V usage is TRBV6-1 and J usage is TRBJ1-3; D unresolved. The CDR3 consists of 16 residues. Germline V gives CDR1 MNHNS, CDR2 SASEGT. V was pared by 3 bases and J by 0 bases, with 12 bases between.

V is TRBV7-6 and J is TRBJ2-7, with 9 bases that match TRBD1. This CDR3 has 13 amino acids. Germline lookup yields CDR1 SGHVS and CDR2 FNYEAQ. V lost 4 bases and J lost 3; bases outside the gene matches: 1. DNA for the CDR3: TGTGCCAGCAGCTCGACAGGGGGCTACGAGCAGTACTTC. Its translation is CASSSTGGYEQYF. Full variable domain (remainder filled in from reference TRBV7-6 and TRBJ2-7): GAGVSQSPRYKVTKRGQDVALRCDPISGHVSLYWYRQALGQGPEFLTYFNYEAQQDKSGLPNDRFSAERPEGSISTLTIQRTEQRDSAMYRCASSSTGGYEQYFGPGTRLTVT.

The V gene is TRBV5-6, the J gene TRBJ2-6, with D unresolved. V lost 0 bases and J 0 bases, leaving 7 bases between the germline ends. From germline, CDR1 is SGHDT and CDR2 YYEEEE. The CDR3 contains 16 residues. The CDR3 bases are TGTGCCAGCAGCTTGGGAATACTCTCTGGGGCCAACGTCCTGACTTTC. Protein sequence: CASSLGILSGANVLTF. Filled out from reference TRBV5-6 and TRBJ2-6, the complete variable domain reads DAGVTQSPTHLIKTRGQQVTLRCSPKSGHDTVSWYQQALGQGPQFIFQYYEEEERQRGNFPDRFSGHQFPNYSSELNVNALLLGDSALYLCASSLGILSGANVLTFGAGSRLTVL.

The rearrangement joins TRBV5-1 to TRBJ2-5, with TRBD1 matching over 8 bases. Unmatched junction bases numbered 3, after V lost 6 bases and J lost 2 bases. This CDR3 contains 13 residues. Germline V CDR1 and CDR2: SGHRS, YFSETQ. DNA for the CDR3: TGCGCCAGCACATGGACAGGGCAAGAGACCCAGTACTTC. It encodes CASTWTGQETQYF.

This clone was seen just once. As DNA, the CDR3 is TGTGCCAGCAGTGATATTGGGACAGATTATGGCTACACCTTC. Its translation is CASSDIGTDYGYTF. The rearrangement uses TRBV2 and TRBJ1-2, with TRBD1 matching over 7 bases. After removal of 3 bases from V and 5 bases from J, the junction contained 6 bases not matched to a gene. The germline CDR1 and CDR2 sequences are SNHLY and FYNNEI. The CDR3 length is 14 residues. Based on the CDR3 plus reference TRBV2 and TRBJ1-2, the full variable domain is EPEVTQTPSHQVTQMGQEVILRCVPISNHLYFYWYRQILGQKVEFLVSFYNNEISEKSEIFDDQFSVERPDGSNFTLKIRSTKLEDSAMYFCASSDIGTDYGYTFGSGTRLTVV.

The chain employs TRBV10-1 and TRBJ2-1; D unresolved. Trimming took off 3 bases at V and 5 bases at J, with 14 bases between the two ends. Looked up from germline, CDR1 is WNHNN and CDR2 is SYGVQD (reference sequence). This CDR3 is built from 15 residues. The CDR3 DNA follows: TGCGCCAGCAGTGAAGCTTTGGGAAGGAACAATGAGCAGTTCTTC. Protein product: CASSEALGRNNEQFF.

The CDR3 region has the DNA TGTGCCAGCAGCTTAGGTTACCGGGGGCAAGAGACCCAGTACTTC. Translating gives CASSLGYRGQETQYF. This chain uses TRBV7-9 with TRBJ2-5; D may be TRBD2 (6 bases). CDR3 length equals 15 residues. The germline V gene encodes CDR1 SEHNR and CDR2 FQNEAQ (reference sequence). V shed 1 base and J shed 2 bases, with 11 bases lying between them.

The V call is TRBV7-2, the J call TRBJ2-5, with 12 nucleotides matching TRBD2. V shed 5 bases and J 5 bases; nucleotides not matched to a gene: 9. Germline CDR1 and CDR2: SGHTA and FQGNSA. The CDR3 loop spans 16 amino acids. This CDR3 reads CASSGPSGGVRETQYF. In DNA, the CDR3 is TGTGCCAGCAGCGGACCTAGCGGGGGGGTTCGGGAGACCCAGTACTTC.

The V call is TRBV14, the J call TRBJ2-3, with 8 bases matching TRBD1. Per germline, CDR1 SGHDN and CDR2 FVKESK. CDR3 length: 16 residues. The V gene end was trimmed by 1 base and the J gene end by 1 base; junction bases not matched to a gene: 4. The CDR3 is CASSQGGTGGTDTQYF. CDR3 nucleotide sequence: TGTGCCAGCAGCCAAGGGGGGACAGGCGGCACAGATACGCAGTATTTT.

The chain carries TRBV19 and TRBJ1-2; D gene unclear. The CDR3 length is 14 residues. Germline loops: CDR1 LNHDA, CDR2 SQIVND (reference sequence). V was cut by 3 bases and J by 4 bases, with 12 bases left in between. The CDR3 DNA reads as TGTGCCAGTAGTATGGTGGGCAGGACCTATGGCTACACCTTC. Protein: CASSMVGRTYGYTF.

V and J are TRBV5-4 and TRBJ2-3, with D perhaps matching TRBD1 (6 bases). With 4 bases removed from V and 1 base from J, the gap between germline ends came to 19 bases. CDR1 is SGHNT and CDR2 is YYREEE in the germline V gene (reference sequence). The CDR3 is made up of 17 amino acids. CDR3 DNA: TGTGCCAGCAGCCTCACAATTGGGGGCGCCGGCACAGATACGCAGTATTTT. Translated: CASSLTIGGAGTDTQYF.

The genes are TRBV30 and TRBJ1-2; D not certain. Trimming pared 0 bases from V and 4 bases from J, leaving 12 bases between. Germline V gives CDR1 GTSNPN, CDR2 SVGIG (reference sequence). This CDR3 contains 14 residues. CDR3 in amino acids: CAWSVGGVTYGYTF. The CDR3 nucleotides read TGTGCCTGGAGTGTAGGAGGCGTAACCTATGGCTACACCTTC.

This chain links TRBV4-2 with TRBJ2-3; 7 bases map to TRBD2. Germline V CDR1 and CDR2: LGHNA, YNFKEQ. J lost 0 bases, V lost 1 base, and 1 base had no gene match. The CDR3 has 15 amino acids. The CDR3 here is CASSQGGGSTDTQYF. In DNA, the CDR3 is TGTGCCAGCAGCCAAGGGGGGGGAAGCACAGATACGCAGTATTTT.

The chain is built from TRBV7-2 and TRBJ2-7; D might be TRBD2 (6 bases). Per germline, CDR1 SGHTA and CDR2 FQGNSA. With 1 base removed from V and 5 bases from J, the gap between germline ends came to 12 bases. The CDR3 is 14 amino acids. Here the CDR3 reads CASSLERGYHEQYF. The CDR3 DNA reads TGTGCCAGCAGCTTAGAACGGGGGTATCACGAGCAGTACTTC.

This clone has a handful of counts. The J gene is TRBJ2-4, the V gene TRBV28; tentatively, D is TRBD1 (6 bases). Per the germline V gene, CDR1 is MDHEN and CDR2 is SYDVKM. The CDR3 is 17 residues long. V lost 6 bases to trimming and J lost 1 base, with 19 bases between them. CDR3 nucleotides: TGTGCCAGCAGACCTAGGGGGACGGAGCCTGCCAAAAACATTCAGTACTTC. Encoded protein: CASRPRGTEPAKNIQYF.